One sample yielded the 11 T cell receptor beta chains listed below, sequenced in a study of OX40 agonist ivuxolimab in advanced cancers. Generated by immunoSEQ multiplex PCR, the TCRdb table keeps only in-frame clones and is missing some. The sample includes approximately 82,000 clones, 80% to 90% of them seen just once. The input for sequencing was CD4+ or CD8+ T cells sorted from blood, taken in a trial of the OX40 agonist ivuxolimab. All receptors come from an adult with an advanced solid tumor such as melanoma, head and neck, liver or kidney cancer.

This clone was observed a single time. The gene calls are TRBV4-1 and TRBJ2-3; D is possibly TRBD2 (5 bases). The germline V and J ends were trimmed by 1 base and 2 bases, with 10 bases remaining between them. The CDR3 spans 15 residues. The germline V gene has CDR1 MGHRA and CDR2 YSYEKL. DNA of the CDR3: TGCGCCAGCAGCCAAGTAAGAGACTACACAGATACGCAGTATTTT. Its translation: CASSQVRDYTDTQYF.

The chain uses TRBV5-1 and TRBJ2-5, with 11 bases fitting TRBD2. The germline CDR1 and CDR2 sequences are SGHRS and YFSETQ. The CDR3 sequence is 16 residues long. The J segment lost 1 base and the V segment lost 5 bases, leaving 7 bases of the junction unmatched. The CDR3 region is CASRTRLAGSQETQYF. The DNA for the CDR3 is TGCGCCAGCAGAACCAGACTAGCGGGAAGCCAAGAGACCCAGTACTTC.

Written as DNA, the CDR3 is TGTGCCAGCAGCGTAGGGGACCCTTACAATGAGCAGTTCTTC. Its protein product is CASSVGDPYNEQFF. V usage is TRBV9 and J usage is TRBJ2-1, with D perhaps assigned TRBD1 or TRBD2 (5 bases each). The germline V gene has CDR1 SGDLS and CDR2 YYNGEE. The CDR3 spans 14 residues. V lost 0 bases and J lost 4, with 8 bases in between.

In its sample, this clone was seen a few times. The CDR3 region is CASSPGLQLSTDTQYF. Here the CDR3 DNA reads TGTGCCAGCAGCCCTGGTTTACAGCTTAGCACAGATACGCAGTATTTT. This sequence joins TRBV5-4 and TRBJ2-3; no clear D gene. Trimming removed 4 bases at V and 0 bases at J, with 15 bases between. This CDR3 is 16 amino acids long. Germline CDR1 SGHNT, CDR2 YYREEE (reference sequence).

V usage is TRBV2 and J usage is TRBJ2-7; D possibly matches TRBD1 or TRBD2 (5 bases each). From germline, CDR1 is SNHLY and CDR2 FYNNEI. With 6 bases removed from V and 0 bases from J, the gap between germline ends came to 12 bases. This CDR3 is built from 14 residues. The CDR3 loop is CASRMSGGSYEQYF. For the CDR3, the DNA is TGTGCCAGCAGGATGTCTGGGGGCTCCTACGAGCAGTACTTC. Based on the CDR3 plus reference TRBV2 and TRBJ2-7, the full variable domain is EPEVTQTPSHQVTQMGQEVILRCVPISNHLYFYWYRQILGQKVEFLVSFYNNEISEKSEIFDDQFSVERPDGSNFTLKIRSTKLEDSAMYFCASRMSGGSYEQYFGPGTRLTVT.

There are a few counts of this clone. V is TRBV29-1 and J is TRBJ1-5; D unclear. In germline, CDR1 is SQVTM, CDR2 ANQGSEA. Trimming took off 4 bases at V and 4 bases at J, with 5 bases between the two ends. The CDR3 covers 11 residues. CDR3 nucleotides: TGCAGCGTTGGGACGAATCAGCCCCAGCATTTT. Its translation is CSVGTNQPQHF.

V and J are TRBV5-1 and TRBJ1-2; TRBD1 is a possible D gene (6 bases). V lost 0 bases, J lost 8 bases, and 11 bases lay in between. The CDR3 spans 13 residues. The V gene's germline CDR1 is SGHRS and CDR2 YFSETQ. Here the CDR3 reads CASSLGQALGYTF. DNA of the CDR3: TGCGCCAGCAGCTTGGGACAGGCGTTGGGCTACACCTTC.

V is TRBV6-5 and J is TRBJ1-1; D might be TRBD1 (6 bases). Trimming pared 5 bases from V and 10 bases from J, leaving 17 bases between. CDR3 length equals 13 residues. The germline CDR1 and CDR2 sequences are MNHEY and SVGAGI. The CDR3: CASSAPGTTIAFF. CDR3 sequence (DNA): TGTGCCAGCAGTGCCCCCGGGACAACAATAGCTTTCTTT.

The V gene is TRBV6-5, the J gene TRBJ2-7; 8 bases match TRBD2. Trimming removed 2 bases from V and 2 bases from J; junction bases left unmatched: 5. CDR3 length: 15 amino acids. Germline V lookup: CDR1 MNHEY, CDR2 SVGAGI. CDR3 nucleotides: TGTGCCAGCAGTTACGCCCGGGGGGGACCCTACGAGCAGTACTTC. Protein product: CASSYARGGPYEQYF.

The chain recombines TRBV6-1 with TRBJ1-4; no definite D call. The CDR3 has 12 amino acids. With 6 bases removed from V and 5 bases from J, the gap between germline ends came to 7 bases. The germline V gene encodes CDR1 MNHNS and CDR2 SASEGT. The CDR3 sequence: CASSRRNEKLFF. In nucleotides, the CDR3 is TGTGCCAGCAGCAGAAGAAATGAAAAACTGTTTTTT.

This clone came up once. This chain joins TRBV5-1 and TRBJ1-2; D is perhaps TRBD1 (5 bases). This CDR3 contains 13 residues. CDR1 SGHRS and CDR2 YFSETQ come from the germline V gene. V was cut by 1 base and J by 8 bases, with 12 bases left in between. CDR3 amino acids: CASSLTPGQGYTF. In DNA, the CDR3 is TGCGCCAGCAGCTTGACTCCGGGGCAGGGCTACACCTTC.